This entry describes one TCR beta chain. Antigen: not known. The sample is drawn from a study of regulatory T cells in long-lasting Graves disease. CDR3 length equals 19 residues. V was clipped by 0 bases and J by 3 bases; unmatched bases: 18. The germline V gene has CDR1 DFQATT and CDR2 SNEGSKA (reference sequence). The time point here: persistent/refractory GD, antithyroid drugs over 5 years with positive TRAb. Generation of the TCR library employed RNA extracted from PBMCs. Study-wide results and limits: TRBV28 was favored in persistent disease, as were TRBJ1-2 and TRBJ2-5.

CDR3 regions were amplified by Arm-PCR using iRepertoire HTBI primers to build TCR beta libraries. Via MiXCR, TCRdb re-called the multiplex PCR reads, giving one row per CDR3 protein. Altogether a few hundred thousand distinct CDR3 sequences are present, around a fifth being singletons, with the ten largest covering over 10%. The input for sequencing was peripheral blood mononuclear cells (PBMCs), taken when the disease was refractory, from a patient treated with antithyroid drugs. The chain carries TRBV20-1 and TRBJ2-5, with 8 bases that match TRBD2. The sequence was obtained from a female donor with Graves disease. CDR3 in amino acids: CSARDASTGTRWDEETQYF. The CDR3 bases are TGCAGTGCTAGAGATGCCAGCACCGGGACTAGATGGGATGAAGAGACCCAGTACTTC.